A single sample is the source of the 2 T cell receptor beta chains below, sequenced in a study of shared T cell receptors in the human thymus. Some clones are missing from TCRdb's copy, which holds only in-frame ones; the method was immunoSEQ multiplex PCR. In the table there are approximately 760,000 clones, approximately 83% of which are singletons. These records were also assigned to another study, of human thymus T cells.

Sequencing was carried out using thymocytes. The receptors shown here come from a girl less than two years old with a congenital heart defect.

CDR3 DNA: TGCGCCAGCAGCCAAGATTCAAGGACCCGAGGGGGGGGCACAGATACGCAGTATTTT. This sequence encodes CASSQDSRTRGGGTDTQYF. The rearrangement uses TRBV4-3 and TRBJ2-3, with TRBD2 as a possible D gene (7 bases). The germline V gene has CDR1 LGHNA and CDR2 YSLEER. The CDR3 extends over 19 amino acids. V dropped 0 bases and J dropped 1 base, with 20 bases sitting between them.

For the CDR3, the DNA is TGTGCCACCTCGACAGGGATTAGAAAACTGTTTTTT. Translating gives CATSTGIRKLFF. The chain uses TRBV19 and TRBJ1-4, with TRBD1 matching 7 bases. In germline, CDR1 is LNHDA, CDR2 SQIVND (reference sequence). The CDR3 has 12 amino acids. V lost 10 bases to trimming and J lost 10 bases; unmatched junction nucleotides: 9.